Presented here are 23 T cell receptor beta chains from one specimen sequenced in a study of blood T cell repertoires in COVID-19. Only in-frame clones appear in the TCRdb table, and some are missing; sequencing was by immunoSEQ multiplex PCR. The sample yields about 250,000 clones, around 86% seen once. Sequenced material: peripheral blood. The receptor source for this set is a woman aged 25-40 years with active or convalescent COVID-19.

This clone turned up a few times. This sequence joins TRBV5-1 and TRBJ1-1; D gene ambiguous. Deletions cut 5 bases from V and 1 base from J, with 12 bases between. The germline V gene encodes CDR1 SGHRS and CDR2 YFSETQ. This CDR3 has 14 amino acids. The CDR3 DNA sequence: TGCGCCAGCAGGGCGGAACCTACGAACACTGAAGCTTTCTTT. Its protein is CASRAEPTNTEAFF.

J is TRBJ2-5 and V is TRBV5-1; 8 bases match TRBD2. This CDR3 spans 15 amino acids. The V and J ends lost 2 bases and 2 bases, in that order; junction bases with no gene match: 5. The V gene's germline CDR1 is SGHRS and CDR2 YFSETQ. The CDR3 DNA reads as TGCGCCAGCAGCTTCCAGCGGGGGCCTCAAGAGACCCAGTACTTC. Protein: CASSFQRGPQETQYF.

The V gene is TRBV5-6, the J gene TRBJ2-3; weak D call: TRBD2 (5 bases). The CDR3 length is 14 residues. Trimming left V 4 bases short and J 3 bases short, with 12 bases between. Germline CDR1 and CDR2: SGHDT and YYEEEE. The DNA for the CDR3 is TGTGCCAGCAGCCGGAGGCAGGCAACAGATACGCAGTATTTT. Translation: CASSRRQATDTQYF.

This clone appeared once. The chain uses TRBV30 and TRBJ1-2; no clear D gene. V lost 0 bases and J lost 7, with 12 bases in between. CDR1 is GTSNPN and CDR2 is SVGIG in the germline V gene (reference sequence). This CDR3 region has 13 residues. CDR3 region: CAWSVKAAGGYTF. Here the CDR3 DNA reads TGTGCCTGGAGTGTAAAGGCGGCGGGTGGCTACACCTTC. Drawing the rest from reference TRBV30 and TRBJ1-2, the complete variable domain is SQTIHQWPATLVQPVGSPLSLECTVEGTSNPNLYWYRQAAGRGLQLLFYSVGIGQISSEVPQNLSASRPQDRQFILSSKKLLLSDSGFYLCAWSVKAAGGYTFGSGTRLTVV.

V and J are TRBV6-2 or TRBV6-3 and TRBJ1-2; no firm D call. The CDR3 sequence is 13 residues long. The V and J ends lost 5 bases and 8 bases respectively, with 15 bases between them. Germline CDR1 and CDR2: MNHEY and SVGEGT. CDR3 in DNA: TGTGCCAGCAGTCCCGGTCCTCTCGAGGGCTACACCTTC. Protein product: CASSPGPLEGYTF.

V usage is TRBV12-3 or TRBV12-4 and J usage is TRBJ2-7; TRBD1 might be the D (6 bases). Trimming took 6 bases from V and 5 from J, leaving 11 bases between them. The CDR3 has 12 residues. The DNA for the CDR3 is TGTGCCAGCAGCCCGGACAGAAACGAGCAGTACTTC. It codes for CASSPDRNEQYF.

CDR3 DNA sequence: TGTGCCAGCAGTTACGGCGGGGGGGACAATGAGCAGTTCTTC. It translates to CASSYGGGDNEQFF. This rearrangement joins TRBV6-5 to TRBJ2-1; 9 nucleotides line up with TRBD2. Per the germline V gene, CDR1 is MNHEY and CDR2 is SVGAGI. The junction had 1 base not matched to a gene; V was cut back by 2 bases and J by 5 bases. The CDR3 runs 14 residues.

The chain links TRBV15 to TRBJ2-3; no definite D call. Germline V gene sequence: CDR1 LNHNV, CDR2 YYDKDF (reference sequence). This CDR3 comprises 12 residues. With 0 bases removed from V and 8 bases from J, the gap between germline ends came to 6 bases. CDR3 bases: TGTGCCACCAGCAGAGAATCGGGTACGCAGTATTTT. Translation: CATSRESGTQYF.

The count of this clone is one. This chain connects TRBV19 to TRBJ2-2; 9 nucleotides agree with TRBD2. This CDR3 is 17 amino acids long. The V gene end was trimmed by 0 bases and the J gene end by 4 bases; junction bases not matched to a gene: 6. CDR1 is LNHDA, CDR2 SQIVND, per germline (reference sequence). CDR3 nucleotides: TGTGCCAGTAGTATAGATCGGCGGGGGGGCGCCACCGGGGAGCTGTTTTTT. Translated: CASSIDRRGGATGELFF.

The genes are TRBV7-2 and TRBJ2-3; D uncertain. Trimming took 3 bases from V and 4 from J, leaving 5 bases between them. Germline values: CDR1 SGHTA, CDR2 FQGNSA. This CDR3 comprises 12 residues. CDR3 region: CASSFSSDTQYF. CDR3 in DNA: TGTGCCAGCAGCTTCTCCTCAGATACGCAGTATTTT.

V usage is TRBV14 and J usage is TRBJ1-2; 8 bases are a match to TRBD1. Germline CDR1 and CDR2: SGHDN and FVKESK. V was clipped by 3 bases and J by 5 bases; unmatched bases: 8. CDR3 length equals 15 residues. The CDR3 DNA sequence: TGTGCCAGCAGCCATCCTACAGGGGGAGTTTATGGCTACACCTTC. Amino acid sequence: CASSHPTGGVYGYTF.

This clone came up a few times. The rearrangement links TRBV24-1 to TRBJ2-1; 8 positions agree with TRBD2. This CDR3 is 16 amino acids long. Germline CDR1 KGHDR, CDR2 SFDVKD. The trim removed 7 bases at V and 4 bases at J, leaving 11 bases unmatched. The CDR3 here is CATRTVAGGPYNEQFF. The CDR3, as DNA: TGTGCCACCAGGACCGTTGCGGGGGGCCCTTACAATGAGCAGTTCTTC.

The chain couples TRBV3-1 (or the pseudogene TRBV3-2) to TRBJ1-2; TRBD1 matches at 9 bases. This CDR3 has 14 amino acids. Looked up from germline, CDR1 is LGHDT and CDR2 is YNNKEL (reference sequence). The V segment lost 3 bases and the J segment 2 bases; nucleotides outside the gene matches: 1. The CDR3 sequence: CASSHTGGNYGYTF. As DNA, the CDR3 is TGTGCCAGCAGCCACACAGGGGGCAACTATGGCTACACCTTC.

The chain employs TRBV30 and TRBJ2-6, with 8 bases aligning to TRBD1. V was pared by 0 bases and J by 6 bases, with 1 base of the junction left unmatched. The CDR3 has 14 residues. Germline CDR1 is GTSNPN and CDR2 is SVGIG (reference sequence). The CDR3 protein is CAWSVGQEANVLTF. CDR3 nucleotide sequence: TGTGCCTGGAGTGTGGGACAGGAGGCCAACGTCCTGACTTTC.

The V gene is TRBV6-2 or TRBV6-3, the J gene TRBJ1-1, with D possibly matching TRBD1 (5 bases). Germline lookup yields CDR1 MNHEY and CDR2 SVGEGT. V dropped 2 bases and J dropped 4 bases, with 14 bases sitting between them. This CDR3 is 15 amino acids long. This chain's CDR3 is CASSYALGGGTEAFF. The CDR3 bases are TGTGCCAGCAGTTACGCCCTCGGGGGAGGCACTGAAGCTTTCTTT.

The CDR3 DNA follows: TGTGCCAGCAGCTTAAGGCAGGGTTCCACCATATATTTT. Protein sequence: CASSLRQGSTIYF. V usage is TRBV7-3 and J usage is TRBJ1-3; weak D call: TRBD1 (5 bases). V shed 1 base and J shed 9 bases, with 10 bases lying between them. This CDR3 has 13 amino acids. CDR1 is SGHTA and CDR2 is FQGTGA in the germline V gene.

The CDR3 DNA is TGTGCCAGCTCACCTGGGGCCAGTGAAAAACTGTTTTTT. Translating it yields CASSPGASEKLFF. This chain joins TRBV18 and TRBJ1-4; a weak D match, TRBD1 (5 bases). V was clipped by 3 bases and J by 7 bases, with 9 bases between them. The CDR3 runs 13 residues. Germline V CDR1 and CDR2: KGHSH, LQKENI.

The chain carries TRBV12-3 or TRBV12-4 and TRBJ1-3, with no clear D. Trimming removed 6 bases from V and 0 bases from J, with 6 bases in between. CDR3 size: 13 residues. The chain's CDR3 is CASSGGSGNTIYF. CDR3 DNA: TGTGCCAGCAGCGGAGGCTCTGGAAACACCATATATTTT.

The chain combines TRBV28 with TRBJ1-5, with 12 nucleotides matching TRBD1. V trimming: 5 bases; J trimming: 3 bases; junction bases outside the gene matches: 11. CDR1 is MDHEN and CDR2 is SYDVKM in the germline V gene. This CDR3 region has 18 residues. The CDR3 region has the DNA TGTGCCAGCAGTGCCAATGAGGGGACAGGGGGCGTCAATCAGCCCCAGCATTTT. Its protein is CASSANEGTGGVNQPQHF.

This chain connects TRBV27 to TRBJ1-2, with D tentatively TRBD1 (5 bases). V was trimmed by 4 bases and J by 10 bases, leaving 31 bases between them. This CDR3 has 18 residues. The germline V gene encodes CDR1 MNHEY and CDR2 SMNVEV (reference sequence). CDR3 in DNA: TGTGCCAGCAGTTCCCCTTTTCGCGTGCGCCAGGGATCTTCTAACTACACCTTC. Translation gives CASSSPFRVRQGSSNYTF.

The rearrangement joins TRBV29-1 to TRBJ1-1; D gene ambiguous. V was trimmed by 3 bases and J by 7 bases, leaving 9 bases between them. The CDR3 has 11 amino acids. Germline V gene data show CDR1 as SQVTM and CDR2 as ANQGSEA. The CDR3 loop reads CSVDLRYEAFF. DNA for the CDR3: TGCAGCGTTGATCTGCGGTATGAAGCTTTCTTT. The full variable domain, completed using reference TRBV29-1 and TRBJ1-1, is SAVISQKPSRDICQRGTSLTIQCQVDSQVTMMFWYRQQPGQSLTLIATANQGSEATYESGFVIDKFPISRPNLTFSTLTVSNMSPEDSSIYLCSVDLRYEAFFGQGTRLTVV.

This rearrangement joins TRBV7-2 to TRBJ2-5; 9 bases match TRBD2. The CDR3 is 15 residues long. The J segment lost 5 bases and the V segment lost 5 bases, leaving 9 bases of the junction unmatched. CDR1 is SGHTA and CDR2 is FQGNSA in the germline V gene. The chain's CDR3 is CASSDSGGRGETQYF. The CDR3 DNA is TGTGCCAGCAGCGATAGCGGGGGCCGGGGGGAGACCCAGTACTTC.

The chain recombines TRBV5-1 with TRBJ1-6; the match to TRBD1 covers 8 bases. The germline gives CDR1 SGHRS, CDR2 YFSETQ. With 4 bases clipped from V and 6 bases from J, the junction kept 12 bases outside the gene matches. The CDR3 runs to 17 residues. The CDR3 nucleotides are TGCGCCAGCAGCGTGGGACAGGCCCCTCTGGGTAATTCACCCCTCCACTTT. Protein: CASSVGQAPLGNSPLHF.